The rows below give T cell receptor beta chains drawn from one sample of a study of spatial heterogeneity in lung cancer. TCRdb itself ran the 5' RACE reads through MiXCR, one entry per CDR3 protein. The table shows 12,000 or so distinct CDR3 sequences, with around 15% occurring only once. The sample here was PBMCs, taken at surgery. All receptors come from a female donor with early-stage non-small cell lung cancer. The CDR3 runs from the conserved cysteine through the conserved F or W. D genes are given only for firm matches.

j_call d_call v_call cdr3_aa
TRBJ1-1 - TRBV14 CASSQLRPGFEAFF
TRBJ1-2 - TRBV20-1 CSAQRGDGYTF
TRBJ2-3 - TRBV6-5 CASSYGQGMDTQYF
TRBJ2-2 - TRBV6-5 CASSYEPPGLVRGAGELFF
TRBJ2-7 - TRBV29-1 CSVALSGGSYEQYF
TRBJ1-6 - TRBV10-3 CAISEEPPSSYNSPLHF
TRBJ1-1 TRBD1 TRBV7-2 CASSFSPSRTGNETFF
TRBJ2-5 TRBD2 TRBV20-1 CSATPLLAGGQETQYF
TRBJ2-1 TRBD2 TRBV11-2 CASSFSGGNEQFF
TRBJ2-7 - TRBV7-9 CASSLRGYEQYF
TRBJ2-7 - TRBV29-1 CSVAGGRLSYEQYF
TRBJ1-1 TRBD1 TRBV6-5 CASSTGGARTAEAFF
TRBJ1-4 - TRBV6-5 CASSSGDWTNEKLFF
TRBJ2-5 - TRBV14 CASSHPARRETQYF